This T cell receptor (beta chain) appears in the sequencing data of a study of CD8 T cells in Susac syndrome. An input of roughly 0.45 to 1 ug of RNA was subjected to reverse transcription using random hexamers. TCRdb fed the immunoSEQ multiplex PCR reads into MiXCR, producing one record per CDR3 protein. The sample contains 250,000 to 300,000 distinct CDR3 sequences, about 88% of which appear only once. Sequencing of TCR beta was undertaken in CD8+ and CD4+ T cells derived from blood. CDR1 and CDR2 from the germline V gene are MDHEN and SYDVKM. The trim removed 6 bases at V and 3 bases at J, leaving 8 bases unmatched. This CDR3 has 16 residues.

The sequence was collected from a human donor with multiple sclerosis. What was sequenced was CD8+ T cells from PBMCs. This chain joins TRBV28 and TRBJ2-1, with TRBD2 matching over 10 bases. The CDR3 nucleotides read TGTGCCAGCAGGTCCGGACTAGCGGCGTACTACAATGAGCAGTTCTTC. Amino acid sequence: CASRSGLAAYYNEQFF.